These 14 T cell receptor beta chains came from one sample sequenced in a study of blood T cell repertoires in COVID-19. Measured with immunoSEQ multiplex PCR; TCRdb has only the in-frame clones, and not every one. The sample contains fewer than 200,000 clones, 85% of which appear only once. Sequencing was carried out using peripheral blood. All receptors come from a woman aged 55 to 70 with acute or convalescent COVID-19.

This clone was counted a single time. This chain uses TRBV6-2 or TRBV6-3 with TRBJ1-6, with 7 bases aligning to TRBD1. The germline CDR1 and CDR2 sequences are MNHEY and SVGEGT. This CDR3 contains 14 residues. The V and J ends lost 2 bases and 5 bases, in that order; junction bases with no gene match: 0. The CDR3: CASSYGTDNSPLHF. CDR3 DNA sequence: TGTGCCAGCAGTTACGGGACAGATAATTCACCCCTCCACTTT.

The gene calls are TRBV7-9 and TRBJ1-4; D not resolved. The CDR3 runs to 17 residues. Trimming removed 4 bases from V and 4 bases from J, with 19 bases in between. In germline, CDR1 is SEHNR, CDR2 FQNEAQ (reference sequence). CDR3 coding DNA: TGTGCCAGCAGCTCCCCCAACCCTAGGACTTTTAATGAAAAACTGTTTTTT. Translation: CASSSPNPRTFNEKLFF.

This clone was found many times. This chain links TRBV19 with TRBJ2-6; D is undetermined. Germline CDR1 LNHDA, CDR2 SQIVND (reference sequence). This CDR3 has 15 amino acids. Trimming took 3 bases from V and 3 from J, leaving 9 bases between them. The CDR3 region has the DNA TGTGCCAGTAGTATTAGTGGGCTTGGGGCCAACGTCCTGACTTTC. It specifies CASSISGLGANVLTF.

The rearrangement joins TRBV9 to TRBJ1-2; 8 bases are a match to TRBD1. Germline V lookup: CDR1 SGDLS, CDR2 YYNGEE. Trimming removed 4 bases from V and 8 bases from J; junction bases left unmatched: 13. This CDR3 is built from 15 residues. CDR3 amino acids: CASSQNQGAAGGYTF. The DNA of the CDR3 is TGTGCCAGCAGCCAAAACCAGGGGGCGGCTGGGGGCTACACCTTC.

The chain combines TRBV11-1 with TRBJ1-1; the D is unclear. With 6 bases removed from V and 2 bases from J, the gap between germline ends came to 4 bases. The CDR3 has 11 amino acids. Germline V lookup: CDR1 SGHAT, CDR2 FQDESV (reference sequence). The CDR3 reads CASSLNTEAFF. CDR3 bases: TGTGCCAGCAGTCTAAACACTGAAGCTTTCTTT.

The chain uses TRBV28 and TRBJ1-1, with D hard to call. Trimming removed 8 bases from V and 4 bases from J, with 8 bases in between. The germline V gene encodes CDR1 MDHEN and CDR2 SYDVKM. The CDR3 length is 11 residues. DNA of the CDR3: TGTGCCAGCGGATGGAGCACTGAAGCTTTCTTT. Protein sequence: CASGWSTEAFF.

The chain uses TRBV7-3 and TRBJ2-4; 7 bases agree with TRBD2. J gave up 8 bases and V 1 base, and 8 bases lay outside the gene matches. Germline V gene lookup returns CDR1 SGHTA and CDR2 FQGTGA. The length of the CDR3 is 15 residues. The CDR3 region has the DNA TGTGCCAGCAGCTTAAGTGGCGGGAGAGCGGACATTCAGTACTTC. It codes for CASSLSGGRADIQYF.

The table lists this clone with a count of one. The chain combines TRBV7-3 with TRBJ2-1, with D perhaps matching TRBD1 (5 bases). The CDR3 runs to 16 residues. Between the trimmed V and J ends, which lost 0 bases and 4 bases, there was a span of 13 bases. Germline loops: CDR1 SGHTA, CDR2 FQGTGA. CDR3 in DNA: TGTGCCAGCAGCTTAACTTTTGGGGCGCTATACAATGAGCAGTTCTTC. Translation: CASSLTFGALYNEQFF.

CDR3 DNA: TGTGCCAGCAGCCAAGATCCGGGGACAGGGGTTAAGGTTTATGGCTACACCTTC. Translation: CASSQDPGTGVKVYGYTF. V is TRBV4-2 and J is TRBJ1-2, with 10 bases aligning to TRBD1. This CDR3 is 18 amino acids long. Germline V gene lookup returns CDR1 LGHNA and CDR2 YNFKEQ. The V gene end was trimmed by 0 bases and the J gene end by 5 bases; junction bases not matched to a gene: 12.

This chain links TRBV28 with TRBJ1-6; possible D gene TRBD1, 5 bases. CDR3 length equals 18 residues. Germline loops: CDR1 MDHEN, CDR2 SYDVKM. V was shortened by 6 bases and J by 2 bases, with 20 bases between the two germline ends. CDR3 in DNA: TGTGCCAGCAGCTCACCACAAGGGGAGGGAACCTATAATTCACCCCTCCACTTT. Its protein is CASSSPQGEGTYNSPLHF.

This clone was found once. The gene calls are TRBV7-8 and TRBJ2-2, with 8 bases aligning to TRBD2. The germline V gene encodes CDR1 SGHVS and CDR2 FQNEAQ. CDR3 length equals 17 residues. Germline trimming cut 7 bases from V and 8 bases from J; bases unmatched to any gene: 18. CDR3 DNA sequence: TGTGCCAGCACGGGGAGGGGAGCGGGAGACCCAAAAGGGGAGCTGTTTTTT. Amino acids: CASTGRGAGDPKGELFF.

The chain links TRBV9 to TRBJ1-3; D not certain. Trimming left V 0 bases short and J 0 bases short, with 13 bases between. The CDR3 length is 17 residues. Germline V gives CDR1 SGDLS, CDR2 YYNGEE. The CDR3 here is CASSVVDTGVSGNTIYF. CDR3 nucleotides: TGTGCCAGCAGCGTAGTAGATACGGGAGTCTCTGGAAACACCATATATTTT.

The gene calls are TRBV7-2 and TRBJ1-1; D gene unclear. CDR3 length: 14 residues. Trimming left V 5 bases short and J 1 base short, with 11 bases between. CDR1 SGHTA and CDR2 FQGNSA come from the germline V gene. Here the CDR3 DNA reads TGTGCCAGCAGCCACTCCTTACGGAACACTGAAGCTTTCTTT. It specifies CASSHSLRNTEAFF.

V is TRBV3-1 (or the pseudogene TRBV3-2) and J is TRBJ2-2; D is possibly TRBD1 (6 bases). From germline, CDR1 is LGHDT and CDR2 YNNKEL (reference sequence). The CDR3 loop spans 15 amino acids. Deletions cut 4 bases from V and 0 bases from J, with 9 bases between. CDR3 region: CASSPHRANTGELFF. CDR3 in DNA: TGTGCCAGCAGCCCACACAGGGCGAACACCGGGGAGCTGTTTTTT.